This T cell receptor beta chain was documented in a study of CD8 T cells in ankylosing spondylitis. Study conclusions and caveats: Disease-linked clones bore a CD8+ phenotype and were relatively rare in peripheral blood. Seemingly characteristic of ankylosing spondylitis blood was a TCR beta motif consisting of roughly 8 highly homologous variants. Before this, some motif variants had been reported in reactive arthritis synovial fluid and blood. The study looked at matched synovial fluid samples from ankylosing spondylitis patients. Disease-linked clones were reported to be significantly enriched there.

In its sample, this clonotype was seen a few times. What it binds is unknown. Quantitative molecular-barcoded 5'-RACE generated the TCR beta libraries. In TCRdb, the 5' RACE reads were re-called with MiXCR into one record per CDR3 protein. Among roughly 370,000 distinct CDR3 sequences listed, 20% to 25% were seen once. Looked up from germline, CDR1 is SGHDT and CDR2 is YYEEEE. The CDR3 runs 17 residues. With V trimmed by 4 bases and J by 4 bases, 13 bases remained unmatched. Input material: blood, either unsorted or a sorted T cell fraction (not recorded which). The chain uses TRBV5-6 and TRBJ1-1, with 10 positions matching TRBD1. This clonotype originated in a male donor with ankylosing spondylitis. The CDR3: CASSLFGTGDIATEAFF. The CDR3 DNA reads TGTGCCAGCAGCCTCTTCGGGACAGGGGATATTGCCACTGAAGCTTTCTTT.